The clone carrying this T cell receptor beta chain was seen just once. CDR3 length equals 13 residues. V lost 8 bases and J 5 bases, leaving 12 bases between the germline ends. Germline assignment: CDR1 MNHNS and CDR2 SASEGT. The sample is drawn from a study of T cell changes during pregnancy in multiple sclerosis. This table comes from immunoSEQ multiplex PCR, and its TCRdb copy is limited to in-frame clones, with some not included. The data show around 12,000 clones, 88% seen once. Sequenced material: CD8+ T cells from peripheral blood mononuclear cells, taken in the first trimester of pregnancy. The TCR sequence derives from a female donor with multiple sclerosis, enrolled in a pregnancy study. V gene TRBV6-1 combines with J gene TRBJ2-2; D may be TRBD2 (5 bases). CDR3 coding DNA: TGTGCCAGCTCCTCCGGGGATACCGGGGAGCTGTTTTTT. It codes for CASSSGDTGELFF.